Listed below are T cell receptor beta chains from one sample, sequenced in a study of OX40 agonist ivuxolimab in advanced cancers. The protocol was immunoSEQ multiplex PCR, while the TCRdb copy is restricted to in-frame clones and leaves out a portion. The repertoire holds 75,000 to 100,000 clones, more than 85% seen once, with 0.25% to 0.35% in the top ten. This sample comprised CD4+ or CD8+ T cells sorted from blood, obtained in a trial of the OX40 agonist ivuxolimab. The origin of the receptors is an adult with an advanced solid tumor such as melanoma, head and neck, liver or kidney cancer. The CDR3 runs from the conserved cysteine through the conserved F or W. D genes are given only for firm matches. Not all rows give a size; the values are once, few, many and, for expanded clones, a class.

size | D | J | V | CDR3 | DNA
. | TRBD2 | TRBJ2-7 | TRBV7-6 | CASSLESSSGRREQYF | TGTGCCAGCAGCTTAGAGTCGTCTAGCGGGAGGCGCGAGCAGTACTTC
. | . | TRBJ2-5 | TRBV30 | CAWRGTPQETQYF | TGTGCCTGGAGGGGGACCCCTCAAGAGACCCAGTACTTC
. | . | TRBJ2-7 | TRBV28 | CASSSTDFYEQYF | TGTGCCAGCAGTTCCACCGACTTTTACGAGCAGTACTTC
. | TRBD1 | TRBJ1-5 | TRBV2 | CASRGQLTSGQPQHF | TGTGCCAGCAGGGGACAGCTTACTTCTGGTCAGCCCCAGCATTTT
. | TRBD1 | TRBJ2-2 | TRBV18 | CASSLGQGKNTGELFF | TGTGCCAGCTCTCTCGGACAGGGGAAGAACACCGGGGAGCTGTTTTTT
. | TRBD1 | TRBJ2-7 | TRBV27 | CASSLGTEPYEQYF | TGTGCCAGCAGTTTAGGGACAGAGCCCTACGAGCAGTACTTC
. | TRBD1 | TRBJ1-3 | TRBV5-6 | CASRPGTGGHYGNTIYF | TGTGCCAGCAGACCCGGGACAGGAGGTCATTATGGAAACACCATATATTTT
few | . | TRBJ1-2 | TRBV5-1 | CASSWGGGEYGYTF | TGCGCCAGCAGCTGGGGCGGGGGAGAGTATGGCTACACCTTC
. | . | TRBJ2-1 | TRBV9 | CASSGPQGSYNEQFF | TGTGCCAGCAGCGGACCACAGGGCTCCTACAATGAGCAGTTCTTC
. | . | TRBJ2-1 | TRBV2 | CASTVAETYNEQFF | TGTGCCAGCACTGTAGCGGAGACCTACAATGAGCAGTTCTTC
. | . | TRBJ2-2 | TRBV10-3 | CAISEVTGELFF | TGTGCCATCAGTGAAGTCACCGGGGAGCTGTTTTTT
. | TRBD2 | TRBJ2-7 | TRBV19 | CASSISLAGLREQYF | TGTGCCAGTAGTATTTCACTAGCGGGATTGAGGGAGCAGTACTTC
. | . | TRBJ1-2 | TRBV27 | CASSDHPANYGYTF | TGTGCCAGCAGTGACCACCCAGCTAACTATGGCTACACCTTC
. | TRBD2 | TRBJ2-7 | TRBV11-1 | CASSLFAGVTEQYF | TGTGCCAGCAGCTTATTTGCGGGAGTAACCGAGCAGTACTTC
. | . | TRBJ2-3 | TRBV19 | CASSIGGRGRDTQYF | TGTGCCAGTAGTATAGGAGGAAGGGGGAGAGATACGCAGTATTTT
. | TRBD2 | TRBJ2-3 | TRBV15 | CATSGLRGGNTQYF | TGTGCCACCAGCGGACTACGGGGGGGAAATACGCAGTATTTT
once | TRBD2 | TRBJ2-1 | TRBV27 | CASSPGTSGVNNEQFF | TGTGCCAGCAGTCCCGGGACTAGCGGGGTGAACAATGAGCAGTTCTTC
. | . | TRBJ2-1 | TRBV11-3 | CASSPTGRDYNEQFF | TGTGCCAGCAGCCCCACCGGGCGGGATTACAATGAGCAGTTCTTC
once | TRBD1 | TRBJ1-3 | TRBV6-1 | CASRETGASGNTIYF | TGTGCCAGCAGGGAGACAGGGGCCTCTGGAAACACCATATATTTT
. | . | TRBJ1-2 | TRBV6-6 | CASSYGQHYGYTF | TGTGCCAGCAGTTATGGGCAGCATTATGGCTACACCTTC
. | TRBD2 | TRBJ2-1 | TRBV12-5 | CASSSGGAYNEQFF | TGTGCTAGTAGTTCGGGAGGCGCCTACAATGAGCAGTTCTTC
once | TRBD1 | TRBJ2-1 | TRBV2 | CASTPDRSSYNEQFF | TGTGCCAGCACTCCGGACAGGAGCTCCTACAATGAGCAGTTCTTC
. | . | TRBJ1-4 | TRBV27 | CASSGSYPNEKLFF | TGTGCCAGCAGTGGCAGCTACCCTAATGAAAAACTGTTTTTT
. | . | TRBJ1-1 | TRBV5-1 | CASSLVPQGRMNTEAFF | TGCGCCAGCAGCTTGGTCCCCCAGGGCCGCATGAACACTGAAGCTTTCTTT
. | . | TRBJ2-5 | TRBV7-7 | CASSFRDGYQETQYF | TGTGCCAGCAGCTTTCGGGACGGTTACCAAGAGACCCAGTACTTC
. | . | TRBJ2-3 | TRBV5-5 | CASSLGQPSPSTDTQYF | TGTGCCAGCAGCCTGGGACAACCCTCACCTAGCACAGATACGCAGTATTTT
. | . | TRBJ2-1 | TRBV7-9 | CASQLSPLRGWTYNEQFF | TGTGCCAGCCAGCTTAGCCCCCTCAGGGGTTGGACCTACAATGAGCAGTTCTTC
. | TRBD1 | TRBJ1-5 | TRBV7-2 | CASSPRTGTNSNQPQHF | TGTGCCAGCAGCCCTCGGACAGGGACAAATAGCAATCAGCCCCAGCATTTT
. | TRBD1 | TRBJ2-7 | TRBV5-1 | CASSKGQGTYEQYF | TGCGCCAGCAGCAAGGGACAGGGCACCTACGAGCAGTACTTC
. | . | TRBJ1-4 | TRBV7-8 | CASSLGGLGNEKLFF | TGTGCCAGCAGCTTAGGTGGGCTGGGAAATGAAAAACTGTTTTTT
few | TRBD2 | TRBJ2-7 | TRBV5-1 | CASSLGVAGMGEQYF | TGCGCCAGCAGCTTGGGGGTAGCGGGGATGGGAGAGCAGTACTTC
. | . | TRBJ2-7 | TRBV11-2 | CASSWRGGIYEQYF | TGTGCCAGCAGCTGGAGGGGGGGGATCTACGAGCAGTACTTC
. | TRBD1 | TRBJ2-7 | TRBV19 | CASSRDRAYEQYF | TGTGCCAGTAGCCGGGACAGGGCCTACGAGCAGTACTTC
once | . | TRBJ1-2 | TRBV4-1 | CASSQDPGGVNGYTF | TGCGCCAGCAGCCAAGACCCCGGGGGTGTTAATGGCTACACCTTC
. | TRBD1 | TRBJ1-2 | TRBV7-2 | CASRLTGGDGYGYTF | TGTGCCAGCAGGCTCACAGGGGGCGACGGCTATGGCTACACCTTC
. | TRBD2 | TRBJ2-1 | TRBV2 | CASSPGGGLEQFF | TGTGCCAGCAGTCCCGGGGGGGGACTTGAGCAGTTCTTC
. | TRBD1 | TRBJ1-4 | TRBV28 | CASTGQGGEKLFF | TGTGCCAGCACAGGACAGGGGGGGGAAAAACTGTTTTTT
. | TRBD2 | TRBJ2-2 | TRBV18 | CASSPPTGSGRTGELFF | TGTGCCAGCTCACCACCGACGGGTAGCGGGAGAACCGGGGAGCTGTTTTTT
. | . | TRBJ1-1 | TRBV7-8 | CASSGLMNTEAFF | TGTGCCAGCAGCGGACTCATGAACACTGAAGCTTTCTTT
. | . | TRBJ1-4 | TRBV18 | CASSQGLEKGEKLFF | TGTGCCAGCTCACAGGGGTTGGAAAAGGGAGAAAAACTGTTTTTT
. | . | TRBJ2-7 | TRBV28 | CASREGHFYEQYF | TGTGCCAGCAGAGAGGGACATTTCTACGAGCAGTACTTC
. | TRBD1 | TRBJ2-4 | TRBV7-9 | CASSSRQGWSLLAKNIQYF | TGTGCCAGCAGCTCTCGACAGGGTTGGTCTTTGTTAGCCAAAAACATTCAGTACTTC
. | . | TRBJ2-3 | TRBV5-1 | CASSLMKGFSTDTQYF | TGCGCCAGCAGCTTGATGAAAGGGTTTAGCACAGATACGCAGTATTTT